Detailed here is one T cell receptor beta chain. Its antigen is not identified. The CDR3 extends over 14 amino acids. Germline loops: CDR1 DFQATT, CDR2 SNEGSKA (reference sequence). Trimming took 3 bases from V and 0 from J, leaving 12 bases between them. This sample was taken from a study of T-cell reconstitution after alpha-beta-depleted transplantation in children. Study-wide results and caveats: TCRbeta diversity was high at day 60 in some patients (a result of surviving recipient T cells and thymic progenitors). Counts and diversity of T cells one year after transplant came mostly from newly produced T cells.

As it was prepared, the TCRbeta library received unique molecular identifiers. TCRdb called the PCR reads again in MiXCR, with one record for every CDR3 protein. Among about 830,000 distinct CDR3 sequences listed, approximately 15% were seen once. The receptor's source is a male patient between 5 and 17 years old who had a stem cell transplant for acute lymphoblastic leukemia, so the T cells may come from the graft donor. The rearrangement joins TRBV20-1 to TRBJ2-7; D is ambiguous. The sample consisted of PBMCs, mostly from graft donor cells, taken 360 days after TCRalphabeta/CD19-depleted stem cell transplant. The CDR3, as DNA: TGCAGTGCTAGTGGGGAAAGCCACTCCTACGAGCAGTACTTC. Protein product: CSASGESHSYEQYF.